Listed here is a single T cell receptor (beta chain). Its antigen is not identified. The CDR3 sequence is 15 residues long. Germline V CDR1 and CDR2: SNHLY, FYNNEI. Trimming removed 6 bases from V and 7 bases from J; junction bases left unmatched: 11. This entry belongs to a study of shared clonotypes between healthy human individuals. Study-wide results and caveats: Researchers found naive subsets generally carried larger estimated richness than memory subsets. Clonotype sharing among the donors was expected to vary with sequencing depth. Sequencing of the sorted subsets was shown by rarefaction to be incomplete despite large depth.

Original handling: As immunoSEQ supplied junction-only sequences (without quality scores), filtering differed. Data came from immunoSEQ multiplex PCR; TCRdb stores just in-frame clones and leaves some out. V, J and clone size are taken as reported in that table, and D and trimming were inferred from the DNA itself. Of hundreds of thousands of clones in the sample, 74% were seen once. The V call is TRBV2, the J call TRBJ1-4, with TRBD1 matching 7 bases. The sample was memory CD4+ T cells sorted from blood. Subset reported: CD45RA-negative fraction. The TCR sequence derives from a woman in her 30s in good health. CDR3 DNA sequence: TGTGCCAGCAGCCGCGACAGGGTCGGGTTTGAAAAACTGTTTTTT. This codes for CASSRDRVGFEKLFF.